This entry lists 25 T cell receptor beta chains sequenced from one sample in a study of Ad26.COV2.S vaccination and SARS-CoV-2 variants. Libraries were prepared by immunoSEQ multiplex PCR; TCRdb keeps only in-frame clonotypes and omits some of them. The sample lists about 480,000 clones; approximately 88% were seen once. Treatment of the sample: around 19 received Ad26.COV2.S at low or high dose, single or two shots; a few received placebo; per-sample allocation not given. On day 63 after the first injection, vaccine and placebo recipients gave samples. The sequenced sample was peripheral blood, obtained in a trial of Ad26.COV2.S vaccine versus placebo. These receptors came from a person between 18 and 65 years old who received the Ad26.COV2.S COVID-19 vaccine or a placebo.

The V gene is TRBV12-3 or TRBV12-4, the J gene TRBJ1-1; D gene uncertain. The CDR3 totals 11 residues. V shed 5 bases and J shed 7 bases, with 8 bases lying between them. CDR3 sequence: CASSASFEAFF. In DNA, the CDR3 is TGTGCCAGCAGTGCCTCGTTTGAAGCTTTCTTT.

CDR3 region: CASSLVTGEGQFF. The CDR3 DNA follows: TGCGCCAGCAGCTTAGTGACAGGGGAGGGGCAGTTCTTC. The chain carries TRBV5-1 and TRBJ2-1; TRBD1 is a possible D gene (8 bases). This CDR3 region has 13 residues. Germline assignment: CDR1 SGHRS and CDR2 YFSETQ. V was trimmed by 2 bases and J by 12 bases, leaving 15 bases between them. Complete variable domain (other parts from reference TRBV5-1 and TRBJ2-1): KAGVTQTPRYLIKTRGQQVTLSCSPISGHRSVSWYQQTPGQGLQFLFEYFSETQRNKGNFPGRFSGRQFSNSRSEMNVSTLELGDSALYLCASSLVTGEGQFFGPGTRLTVL.

The sample holds a few counts of this clone. V usage is TRBV3-1 (or the pseudogene TRBV3-2) and J usage is TRBJ2-2; D remains ambiguous. Trimming pared 4 bases from V and 5 bases from J, leaving 2 bases between. Looked up from germline, CDR1 is LGHDT and CDR2 is YNNKEL (reference sequence). The CDR3 covers 11 residues. The CDR3: CASSRTGELFF. DNA for the CDR3: TGTGCCAGCAGCCGTACCGGGGAGCTGTTTTTT.

V gene TRBV4-3 combines with J gene TRBJ2-5; no clear D. Germline-derived CDR1 and CDR2 are LGHNA and YSLEER. The germline V and J ends were trimmed by 0 bases and 2 bases, with 7 bases remaining between them. The CDR3 has 14 residues. The CDR3 DNA sequence: TGCGCCAGCAGCCAAGATAGGCCGCAAGAGACCCAGTACTTC. Protein sequence: CASSQDRPQETQYF.

The chain couples TRBV28 to TRBJ1-2, with D tentatively TRBD1 (5 bases). Germline-derived CDR1 and CDR2 are MDHEN and SYDVKM. Trimming took off 8 bases at V and 1 base at J, with 11 bases between the two ends. This CDR3 is 13 amino acids long. In DNA form, the CDR3 reads TGTGCCAGCCGTCCGACAGTTAACTATGGCTACACCTTC. This translates into CASRPTVNYGYTF.

This chain connects TRBV5-1 to TRBJ2-2; D ambiguous. The CDR3 has 14 amino acids. Trimming stripped 5 bases from V and 2 bases from J, with 10 bases between. Germline assignment: CDR1 SGHRS and CDR2 YFSETQ. CDR3 protein: CASRVGSNTGELFF. CDR3 coding DNA: TGCGCCAGCAGAGTTGGCAGTAACACCGGGGAGCTGTTTTTT.

This chain links TRBV5-1 with TRBJ2-2, with a tentative D call TRBD2 (5 bases). V was cut by 5 bases and J by 6 bases, with 11 bases left in between. This CDR3 has 13 amino acids. From germline, CDR1 is SGHRS and CDR2 YFSETQ. In nucleotides, the CDR3 is TGCGCCAGCAGGAGGGAGCTTGCCGGGGAGCTGTTTTTT. Amino acid sequence: CASRRELAGELFF.

This chain connects TRBV19 to TRBJ2-1; 7 nucleotides match TRBD1. Looked up from germline, CDR1 is LNHDA and CDR2 is SQIVND (reference sequence). After removal of 6 bases from V and 0 bases from J, the junction contained 5 bases not matched to a gene. The CDR3 consists of 15 residues. The CDR3 region has the DNA TGTGCCAGTAGGACCAGGGGGAGCTCCTACAATGAGCAGTTCTTC. Protein: CASRTRGSSYNEQFF.

CDR3 loop: CASSPGTYEQYF. CDR3 in DNA: TGTGCCAGCAGCCCCGGAACCTACGAGCAGTACTTC. The chain links TRBV6-2 or TRBV6-3 to TRBJ2-7; no definite D call. The CDR3 has 12 residues. CDR1 and CDR2 from the germline V gene are MNHEY and SVGEGT. Trimming pared 6 bases from V and 2 bases from J, leaving 8 bases between.

The chain is built from TRBV7-3 and TRBJ2-3; D may be TRBD2 (6 bases). Germline V lookup: CDR1 SGHTA, CDR2 FQGTGA. V dropped 5 bases and J dropped 6 bases, with 15 bases sitting between them. CDR3 length: 14 residues. DNA for the CDR3: TGTGCCAGCAGCCCCGGGACTTCTCGGGATACGCAGTATTTT. It codes for CASSPGTSRDTQYF.

V gene TRBV7-8 combines with J gene TRBJ2-1; D might be TRBD1 or TRBD2, each matching 6 bases. Trimming took off 1 base at V and 8 bases at J, with 12 bases between the two ends. Looked up from germline, CDR1 is SGHVS and CDR2 is FQNEAQ. There are 14 residues in the CDR3. CDR3 DNA sequence: TGTGCCAGCAGCTTAGTAGCCCGGGGGCATGAGCAGTTCTTC. This codes for CASSLVARGHEQFF.

This chain connects TRBV9 to TRBJ2-3, with D possibly matching TRBD2 (6 bases). V shed 0 bases and J shed 6 bases, with 11 bases lying between them. The germline CDR1 and CDR2 sequences are SGDLS and YYNGEE. The CDR3 runs to 14 residues. The CDR3: CASSVGPSGDTQYF. In DNA, the CDR3 is TGTGCCAGCAGCGTAGGGCCCAGCGGGGATACGCAGTATTTT.

The chain joins TRBV3-1 (or the pseudogene TRBV3-2) to TRBJ2-4; no firm D call. Deletions cut 4 bases from V and 4 bases from J, with 8 bases between. The CDR3 loop spans 13 amino acids. Germline CDR1 LGHDT, CDR2 YNNKEL (reference sequence). The CDR3 protein is CASSPDAKNIQYF. The CDR3 DNA reads as TGTGCCAGCAGCCCGGACGCTAAAAACATTCAGTACTTC.

This rearrangement joins TRBV29-1 to TRBJ2-7; a possible D gene is TRBD2 (5 bases). The CDR3 covers 11 residues. CDR1 and CDR2 from the germline V gene are SQVTM and ANQGSEA. The ends were cut back, 7 bases at V and 6 bases at J, with 13 bases in the middle. The CDR3 region is CSAGQGSEQYF. The CDR3 nucleotides are TGCAGCGCCGGGCAAGGGAGCGAGCAGTACTTC.

The gene calls are TRBV6-6 and TRBJ2-5; TRBD2 agrees at 12 bases. Germline CDR1 is MNHNY and CDR2 is SVGAGI (reference sequence). J was trimmed by 5 bases and V by 5 bases; bases with no gene match: 9. This CDR3 contains 16 residues. CDR3: CASSRTPLAGGETQYF. CDR3 nucleotide sequence: TGTGCCAGCAGTCGAACCCCACTAGCGGGAGGCGAGACCCAGTACTTC.

J is TRBJ1-1 and V is TRBV19; 9 positions agree with TRBD1. V trimming: 8 bases; J trimming: 4 bases; junction bases outside the gene matches: 8. The CDR3 loop spans 14 amino acids. CDR1 is LNHDA and CDR2 is SQIVND in the germline V gene (reference sequence). The CDR3: CASRRGQGFTEAFF. The DNA of the CDR3 is TGTGCCAGTCGCCGGGGACAGGGATTCACTGAAGCTTTCTTT.

The chain has TRBV28 and TRBJ2-7; D gene unclear. Between the trimmed V and J ends, which lost 4 bases and 0 bases, there was a span of 19 bases. The CDR3 runs to 17 residues. Per the germline V gene, CDR1 is MDHEN and CDR2 is SYDVKM. The DNA for the CDR3 is TGTGCCAGCAGTTCTTCCTACTCCTCACGCATCTCCTACGAGCAGTACTTC. It translates to CASSSSYSSRISYEQYF.

This clone was seen more than once but under ten times. The V and J genes are TRBV7-9 and TRBJ1-2, with a possible D match to TRBD1 (6 bases). Trimming cost V 7 bases and J 3 bases, with 18 bases left between them. This CDR3 has 15 amino acids. Germline CDR1 SEHNR, CDR2 FQNEAQ (reference sequence). The CDR3 sequence: CASKKEQGDHYGYTF. CDR3 DNA sequence: TGTGCCAGCAAAAAAGAACAGGGAGATCACTATGGCTACACCTTC.

J is TRBJ2-2 and V is TRBV5-4, with TRBD1 matching over 9 bases. Germline CDR1 reads SGHNT; CDR2 reads YYREEE (reference sequence). The CDR3 totals 15 residues. J was trimmed by 5 bases and V by 1 base; bases with no gene match: 3. CDR3 protein: CASSLLGQGTGELFF. The CDR3 DNA sequence: TGTGCCAGCAGCTTGCTAGGACAGGGGACCGGGGAGCTGTTTTTT.

The rearrangement uses TRBV28 and TRBJ1-1, with D possibly matching TRBD1 (5 bases). Between the trimmed V and J ends, which lost 4 bases and 5 bases, there was a span of 17 bases. Germline V CDR1 and CDR2: MDHEN, SYDVKM. This CDR3 spans 15 amino acids. CDR3 amino acids: CASSSHGQDGTEAFF. CDR3 DNA: TGTGCCAGCAGTTCCCACGGACAAGACGGGACTGAAGCTTTCTTT.

The chain combines TRBV7-2 with TRBJ1-5; tentative D call: TRBD1 (5 bases). The CDR3 sequence is 14 residues long. Between the trimmed V and J ends, which lost 1 base and 4 bases, there was a span of 8 bases. Germline loops: CDR1 SGHTA, CDR2 FQGNSA. The CDR3 region is CASSLGRQNQPQHF. The DNA of the CDR3 is TGTGCCAGCAGCTTAGGGAGACAGAATCAGCCCCAGCATTTT.

This chain joins TRBV24-1 and TRBJ2-3, with 7 bases that match TRBD2. CDR1 is KGHDR, CDR2 SFDVKD, per germline. The CDR3 sequence is 13 residues long. Losses at the gene ends were 12 bases for V and 6 bases for J; bases not matched to a gene: 11. The CDR3 loop is CASSRGGQDTQYF. The DNA of the CDR3 is TGTGCCTCCTCCCGGGGAGGGCAGGATACGCAGTATTTT.

This clone appeared once. This chain links TRBV10-3 with TRBJ1-1; D not certain. V lost 11 bases and J lost 3, with 28 bases in between. Germline CDR1 is ENHRY and CDR2 is SYGVKD. CDR3 size: 17 residues. CDR3 residues: CALPRGRGMPTYTEAFF. CDR3 sequence (DNA): TGTGCCTTGCCACGAGGCCGGGGTATGCCCACATACACTGAAGCTTTCTTT.

This chain uses TRBV30 with TRBJ2-7; unclear D gene. CDR3 length: 14 residues. V was shortened by 3 bases and J by 1 base, with 13 bases between the two germline ends. Looked up from germline, CDR1 is GTSNPN and CDR2 is SVGIG (reference sequence). The DNA for the CDR3 is TGTGCCTGGAGGAATTGGAGAAGTTCCTACGAGCAGTACTTC. This encodes CAWRNWRSSYEQYF.

The chain joins TRBV5-4 to TRBJ2-1, with 7 bases fitting TRBD1. This CDR3 has 13 amino acids. Germline assignment: CDR1 SGHNT and CDR2 YYREEE (reference sequence). Trimming at V came to 1 base and at J to 10 bases, leaving 5 bases not matched to a gene. CDR3 sequence reads: CASSLLGGREQFF. In DNA form, the CDR3 reads TGTGCCAGCAGCTTGTTAGGGGGCCGGGAGCAGTTCTTC.